One sample yielded the 8 T cell receptor beta chains listed below, sequenced in a study of glioma-infiltrating T cells after dendritic cell vaccination. TCRdb's table, derived via immunoSEQ multiplex PCR, lists solely in-frame clones and lacks some. The table shows around 89,000 clones, with under 90% occurring only once. The sample consisted of blood, taken before dendritic cell vaccination. These receptors were collected from a human donor with glioblastoma.

The chain is built from TRBV27 and TRBJ1-4; TRBD1 matches at 8 bases. V lost 5 bases to trimming and J lost 8 bases; unmatched junction nucleotides: 16. The CDR3 runs to 17 residues. CDR1 MNHEY and CDR2 SMNVEV come from the germline V gene (reference sequence). Written as DNA, the CDR3 is TGTGCCAGCAGTCGACAGGGGTTCTATAGAGGAGTAGAAAAACTGTTTTTT. Translating gives CASSRQGFYRGVEKLFF.

This sequence joins TRBV10-3 and TRBJ2-1; 7 bases are a match to TRBD2. The CDR3 is made up of 12 amino acids. Per germline, CDR1 ENHRY and CDR2 SYGVKD. With V trimmed by 5 bases and J by 7 bases, 2 bases remained unmatched. The CDR3 region is CAISRGENEQFF. CDR3 nucleotides: TGTGCCATCAGTCGGGGGGAGAATGAGCAGTTCTTC.

This rearrangement joins TRBV5-6 to TRBJ2-5, with 7 bases fitting TRBD1. Germline loops: CDR1 SGHDT, CDR2 YYEEEE. The CDR3 spans 15 residues. Unmatched junction bases numbered 6, after V lost 3 bases and J lost 1 base. The CDR3 here is CASSWGTALQETQYF. DNA for the CDR3: TGTGCCAGCAGCTGGGGGACAGCCCTCCAAGAGACCCAGTACTTC.

The J gene is TRBJ2-1, the V gene TRBV7-3; D remains unclear. V was pared by 3 bases and J by 8 bases, with 8 bases between. The V gene's germline CDR1 is SGHTA and CDR2 FQGTGA. This CDR3 is built from 12 residues. The CDR3 region has the DNA TGTGCCAGCAGCTTCTACGGTGATGAGCAGTTCTTC. As protein: CASSFYGDEQFF. Variable domain in full (rest from reference TRBV7-3 and TRBJ2-1): GAGVSQTPSNKVTEKGKYVELRCDPISGHTALYWYRQSLGQGPEFLIYFQGTGAADDSGLPNDRFFAVRPEGSVSTLKIQRTERGDSAVYLCASSFYGDEQFFGPGTRLTVL.

This chain uses TRBV29-1 with TRBJ2-7; 11 nucleotides line up with TRBD1. Germline V gene lookup returns CDR1 SQVTM and CDR2 ANQGSEA. The CDR3 consists of 14 residues. The ends lost 1 base at V and 6 bases at J; junction bases unmatched: 5. The CDR3 bases are TGCAGCGTTGAAGGGACAGGGGGCTTAAGCGAGCAGTACTTC. Protein: CSVEGTGGLSEQYF.

The sample holds one count of this clone. The rearrangement uses TRBV5-6 and TRBJ1-2; no clear D. The V gene's germline CDR1 is SGHDT and CDR2 YYEEEE. V lost 1 base and J lost 2, with 9 bases in between. This CDR3 spans 14 amino acids. The CDR3 here is CASSLFQKNYGYTF. DNA of the CDR3: TGTGCCAGCAGCTTGTTTCAGAAAAACTATGGCTACACCTTC.

This clone occurred once. J is TRBJ2-7 and V is TRBV6-5, with D hard to call. V lost 5 bases and J 2 bases, leaving 10 bases between the germline ends. The germline V gene has CDR1 MNHEY and CDR2 SVGAGI. This CDR3 spans 13 amino acids. The CDR3 sequence: CASSHSLAYEQYF. The DNA of the CDR3 is TGTGCCAGCAGTCACAGCCTCGCCTACGAGCAGTACTTC.

DNA of the CDR3: TGTGCCAGCAGCTTAGCGGTTGGAGGAAACACTGAAGCTTTCTTT. It translates to CASSLAVGGNTEAFF. V gene TRBV7-9 combines with J gene TRBJ1-1; D not certain. This CDR3 spans 15 amino acids. Looked up from germline, CDR1 is SEHNR and CDR2 is FQNEAQ (reference sequence). Between the trimmed V and J ends, which lost 0 bases and 2 bases, there was a span of 10 bases.